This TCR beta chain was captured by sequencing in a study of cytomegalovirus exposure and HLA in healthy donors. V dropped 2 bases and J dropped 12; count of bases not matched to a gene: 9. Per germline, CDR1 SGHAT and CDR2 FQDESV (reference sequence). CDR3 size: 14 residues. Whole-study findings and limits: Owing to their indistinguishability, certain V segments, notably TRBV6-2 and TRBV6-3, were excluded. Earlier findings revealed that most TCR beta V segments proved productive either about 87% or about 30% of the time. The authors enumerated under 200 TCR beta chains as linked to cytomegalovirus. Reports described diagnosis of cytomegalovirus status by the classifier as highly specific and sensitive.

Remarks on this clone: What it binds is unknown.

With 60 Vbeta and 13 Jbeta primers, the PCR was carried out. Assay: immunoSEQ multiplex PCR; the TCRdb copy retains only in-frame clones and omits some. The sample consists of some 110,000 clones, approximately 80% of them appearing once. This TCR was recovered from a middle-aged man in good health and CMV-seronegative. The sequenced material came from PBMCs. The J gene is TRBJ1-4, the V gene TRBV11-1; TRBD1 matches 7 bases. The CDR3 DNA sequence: TGTGCCAGCAGCTTAAGGGGGCTGAAAGAGGAACTGTTTTTT. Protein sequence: CASSLRGLKEELFF.